This is a list of T cell receptor beta chains from one sample in a study of blood T cell repertoires in COVID-19. Here immunoSEQ multiplex PCR was the method, and the copy in TCRdb shows in-frame clones only, minus some. This table has more than 250,000 clones, about 88% appearing once. Source material: peripheral blood. The receptors stem from a man younger than 35 with active or convalescent COVID-19. Each CDR3 is given with its conserved first and last residue. A D gene is named only where the DNA matches it firmly. Clone size, where shown, is once, few, many, or a class for clones that have expanded.

size,V,J,D,DNA,CDR3
-,TRBV28,TRBJ2-3,-,TGTGCCAGCAGTCCGGGGGGCGGGACTTACAACCTGCATTTT,CASSPGGGTYNLHF
-,TRBV5-6,TRBJ2-1,-,TGTGCCAGCAGCTTCCCGACAGGATACAATGAGCAGTTCTTC,CASSFPTGYNEQFF
-,TRBV7-9,TRBJ2-1,TRBD1,TGTGCCAGCAGCTGGGGACAGGTGAGCTACAATGAGCAGTTCTTC,CASSWGQVSYNEQFF
-,TRBV5-1,TRBJ2-1,TRBD1,TGCGCCAGCAGCGAAGGGACAGACAATGAGCAGTTCTTC,CASSEGTDNEQFF
-,TRBV10-3,TRBJ1-5,TRBD1,TGTGCCATCAGTGAGAACAGGGGCCATCATCAGCCCCAGCATTTT,CAISENRGHHQPQHF
-,TRBV19,TRBJ1-3,-,TGTGCCAGTAAAGTGACACTTCTCTCTGGAAACACCATATATTTT,CASKVTLLSGNTIYF
-,TRBV4-2,TRBJ2-7,-,TGTGCCAGCAGCCAAGGTTTAAGGCCAGTAGCCCCCCACGAGCAGTACTTC,CASSQGLRPVAPHEQYF
-,TRBV11-3,TRBJ2-1,TRBD2,TGTGCCAGCAGCTTCTCTCCCCAGCGGGAGAGCAATGAGCAGTTCTTC,CASSFSPQRESNEQFF
-,TRBV6-5,TRBJ2-1,TRBD1,TGTGCCAGCAGGCGGGACAGGGAGAATGAGCAGTTCTTC,CASRRDRENEQFF
-,TRBV7-9,TRBJ2-3,TRBD1,TGTGCCAGCAGCCCTGGACAGGGGGAAAGCGATACGCAGTATTTT,CASSPGQGESDTQYF
-,TRBV4-2,TRBJ2-2,-,TGTGCCAGCAGCCACCGGGAAGGGGGTGTCACCGGGGAGCTGTTTTTT,CASSHREGGVTGELFF
-,TRBV24-1,TRBJ2-1,TRBD1,TGTGCCACCAGTTCCCTTTTTGGGGGGACAGGGGACCCCAATGAGCAGTTCTTC,CATSSLFGGTGDPNEQFF
-,TRBV5-8,TRBJ1-6,-,TGTGCCAGCCGGGGGGGGGCATGGAATTCACCCCTCCACTTT,CASRGGAWNSPLHF
-,TRBV9,TRBJ1-4,TRBD1,TGTGCCAGCAGCGTTGAGGACAGGGGGGTTAATGAAAAACTGTTTTTT,CASSVEDRGVNEKLFF
-,TRBV7-9,TRBJ2-7,-,TGTGCCAGCAGCCCAGACGTACAGACGCCCGAGCAGTACTTC,CASSPDVQTPEQYF
once,TRBV5-4,TRBJ1-6,TRBD1,TGTGCCAGCAGCGTAGACAGGGGGAATTCACCCCTCCACTTT,CASSVDRGNSPLHF
-,TRBV14,TRBJ2-3,-,TGTGCCAGCAGCCCGGGGGTAGCAGATACGCAGTATTTT,CASSPGVADTQYF
-,TRBV25-1,TRBJ2-3,-,TGTGCCAGCAGTGACTCAGTGGCGCAGTATTTT,CASSDSVAQYF
-,TRBV5-1,TRBJ1-2,TRBD1,TGCGCCAGCAGCTTGGTCTCGGACAGGCCCTATGGCTACACCTTC,CASSLVSDRPYGYTF